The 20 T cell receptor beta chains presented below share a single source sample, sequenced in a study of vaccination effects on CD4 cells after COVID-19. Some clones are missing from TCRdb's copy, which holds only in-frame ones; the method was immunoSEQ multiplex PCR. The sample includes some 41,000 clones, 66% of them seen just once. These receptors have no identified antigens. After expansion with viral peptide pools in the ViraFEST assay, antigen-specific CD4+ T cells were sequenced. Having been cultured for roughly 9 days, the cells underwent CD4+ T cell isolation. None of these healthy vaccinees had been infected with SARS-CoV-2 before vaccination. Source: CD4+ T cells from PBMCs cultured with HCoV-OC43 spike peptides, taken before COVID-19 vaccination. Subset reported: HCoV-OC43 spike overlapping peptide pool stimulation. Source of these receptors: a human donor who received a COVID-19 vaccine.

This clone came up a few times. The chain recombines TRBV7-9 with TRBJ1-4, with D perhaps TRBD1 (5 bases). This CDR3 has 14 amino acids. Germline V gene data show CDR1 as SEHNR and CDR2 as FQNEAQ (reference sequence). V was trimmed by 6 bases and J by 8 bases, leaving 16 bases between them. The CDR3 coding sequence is TGTGCCAGCAGGCCAACCGGGACCCAGGAAAAACTGTTTTTT. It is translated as CASRPTGTQEKLFF.

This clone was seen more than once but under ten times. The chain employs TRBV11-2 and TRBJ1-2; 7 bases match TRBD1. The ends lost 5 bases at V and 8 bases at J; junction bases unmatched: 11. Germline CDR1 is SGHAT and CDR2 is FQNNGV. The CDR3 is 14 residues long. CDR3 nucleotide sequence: TGTGCCAGCAGCCCACAGGGGTTTTGGAACGGCTACACCTTC. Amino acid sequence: CASSPQGFWNGYTF.

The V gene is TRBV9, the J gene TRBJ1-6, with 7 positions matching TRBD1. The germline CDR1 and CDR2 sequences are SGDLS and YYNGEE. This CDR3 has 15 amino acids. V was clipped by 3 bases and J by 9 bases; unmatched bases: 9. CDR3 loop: CASSGQGLISSPLHF. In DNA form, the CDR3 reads TGTGCCAGCAGCGGACAGGGTCTCATAAGTTCACCCCTCCACTTT.

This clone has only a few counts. CDR3 coding DNA: TGCAGCGGGAGGACAGTTCTTGAAGCTTTCTTT. It yields the protein CSGRTVLEAFF. This chain connects TRBV29-1 to TRBJ1-1; weak D call: TRBD1 (6 bases). Trimming removed 7 bases from V and 7 bases from J, with 13 bases in between. Looked up from germline, CDR1 is SQVTM and CDR2 is ANQGSEA. This CDR3 has 11 residues.

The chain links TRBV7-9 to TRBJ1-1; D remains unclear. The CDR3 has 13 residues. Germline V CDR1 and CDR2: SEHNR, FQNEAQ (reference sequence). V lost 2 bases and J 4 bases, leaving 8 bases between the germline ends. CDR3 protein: CASSLLETTEAFF. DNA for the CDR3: TGTGCCAGCAGCTTATTGGAGACCACTGAAGCTTTCTTT.

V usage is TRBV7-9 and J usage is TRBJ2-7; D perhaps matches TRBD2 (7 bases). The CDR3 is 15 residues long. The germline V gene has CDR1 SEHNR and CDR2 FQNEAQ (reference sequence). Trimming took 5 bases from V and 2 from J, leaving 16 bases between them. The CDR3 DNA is TGTGCCAGCAGCATGCAGGCGGGGGCTACCTACGAGCAGTACTTC. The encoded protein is CASSMQAGATYEQYF.

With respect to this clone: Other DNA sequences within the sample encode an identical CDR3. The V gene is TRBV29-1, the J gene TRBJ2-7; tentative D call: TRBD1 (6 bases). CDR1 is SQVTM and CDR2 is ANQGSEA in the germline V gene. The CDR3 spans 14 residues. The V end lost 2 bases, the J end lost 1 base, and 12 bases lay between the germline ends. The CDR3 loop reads CSVERGSGSYEQYF. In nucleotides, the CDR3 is TGCAGCGTTGAAAGGGGGTCTGGATCCTACGAGCAGTACTTC.

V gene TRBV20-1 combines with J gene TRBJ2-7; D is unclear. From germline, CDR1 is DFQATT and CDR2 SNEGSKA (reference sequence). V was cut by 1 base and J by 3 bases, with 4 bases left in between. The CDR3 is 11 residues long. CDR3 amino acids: CSARVNYEQYF. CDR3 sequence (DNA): TGCAGTGCTAGAGTAAACTACGAGCAGTACTTC.

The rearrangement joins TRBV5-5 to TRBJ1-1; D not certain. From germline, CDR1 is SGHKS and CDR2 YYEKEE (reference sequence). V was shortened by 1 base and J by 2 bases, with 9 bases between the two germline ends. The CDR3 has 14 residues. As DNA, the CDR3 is TGTGCCAGCAGCTTGACAAGGGATAACACTGAAGCTTTCTTT. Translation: CASSLTRDNTEAFF.

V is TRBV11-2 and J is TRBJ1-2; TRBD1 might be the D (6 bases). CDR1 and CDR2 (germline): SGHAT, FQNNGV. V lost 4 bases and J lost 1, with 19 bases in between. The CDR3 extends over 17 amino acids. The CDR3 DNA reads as TGTGCCAGCAGCTCCCCCAGGGGCAGGAAGGATAACTATGGCTACACCTTC. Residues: CASSSPRGRKDNYGYTF. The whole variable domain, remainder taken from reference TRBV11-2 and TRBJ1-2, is EAGVAQSPRYKIIEKRQSVAFWCNPISGHATLYWYQQILGQGPKLLIQFQNNGVVDDSQLPKDRFSAERLKGVDSTLKIQPAKLEDSAVYLCASSSPRGRKDNYGYTFGSGTRLTVV.

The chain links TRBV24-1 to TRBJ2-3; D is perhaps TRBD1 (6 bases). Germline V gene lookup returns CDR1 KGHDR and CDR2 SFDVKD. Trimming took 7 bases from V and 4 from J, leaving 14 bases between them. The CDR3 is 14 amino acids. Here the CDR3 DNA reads TGTGCCACCAGGGCAGGATCAGGGGCAGATACGCAGTATTTT. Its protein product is CATRAGSGADTQYF.

The CDR3 DNA follows: TGTGCCAGCAGCTACCCGGGACCGGGCACAGATACGCAGTATTTT. This sequence encodes CASSYPGPGTDTQYF. The chain uses TRBV3-1 (or the pseudogene TRBV3-2) and TRBJ2-3; D possibly uses TRBD1 or TRBD2 (5 bases each). This CDR3 has 15 residues. Germline loops: CDR1 LGHDT, CDR2 YNNKEL (reference sequence). V gave up 5 bases and J gave up 1 base, with 13 bases separating them.

The CDR3 spells CASSFFLGSSYEQFF. As DNA, the CDR3 is TGTGCCAGCAGCTTTTTCCTGGGCTCTTCGTATGAGCAGTTCTTC. The rearrangement joins TRBV7-8 to TRBJ2-1; D remains unclear. The CDR3 totals 15 residues. The V end was cut by 3 bases, the J end by 8 bases, with 17 bases between. CDR1 and CDR2 (germline): SGHVS, FQNEAQ.

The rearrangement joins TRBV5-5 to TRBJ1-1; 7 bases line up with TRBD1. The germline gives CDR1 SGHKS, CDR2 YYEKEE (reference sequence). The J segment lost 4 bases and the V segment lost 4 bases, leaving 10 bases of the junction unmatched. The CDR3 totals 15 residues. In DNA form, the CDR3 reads TGTGCCAGCAGCGAGACGACAGGGTCCTTCACTGAAGCTTTCTTT. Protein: CASSETTGSFTEAFF.

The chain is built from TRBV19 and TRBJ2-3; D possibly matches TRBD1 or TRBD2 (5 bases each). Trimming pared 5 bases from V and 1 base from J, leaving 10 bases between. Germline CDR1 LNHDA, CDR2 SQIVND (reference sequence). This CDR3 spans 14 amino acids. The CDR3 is CASSGAGGTDTQYF. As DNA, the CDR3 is TGTGCCAGTAGTGGGGCCGGGGGCACAGATACGCAGTATTTT. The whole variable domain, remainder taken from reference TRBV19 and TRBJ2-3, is DGGITQSPKYLFRKEGQNVTLSCEQNLNHDAMYWYRQDPGQGLRLIYYSQIVNDFQKGDIAEGYSVSREKKESFPLTVTSAQKNPTAFYLCASSGAGGTDTQYFGPGTRLTVL.

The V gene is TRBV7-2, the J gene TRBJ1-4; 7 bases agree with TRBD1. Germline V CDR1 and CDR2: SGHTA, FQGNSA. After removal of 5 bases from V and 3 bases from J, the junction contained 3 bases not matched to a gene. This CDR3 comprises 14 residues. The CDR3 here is CASSPQGANEKLFF. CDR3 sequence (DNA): TGTGCCAGCAGCCCCCAGGGGGCTAATGAAAAACTGTTTTTT.

DNA for the CDR3: TGCGCCAGCAGCGGGACGGCGAATCAGAATGAAAAACTGTTTTTT. It specifies CASSGTANQNEKLFF. J is TRBJ1-4 and V is TRBV5-1, with a weak D call TRBD1 (5 bases). V lost 4 bases and J 5 bases, leaving 15 bases between the germline ends. CDR3 length: 15 residues. The germline V gene has CDR1 SGHRS and CDR2 YFSETQ.

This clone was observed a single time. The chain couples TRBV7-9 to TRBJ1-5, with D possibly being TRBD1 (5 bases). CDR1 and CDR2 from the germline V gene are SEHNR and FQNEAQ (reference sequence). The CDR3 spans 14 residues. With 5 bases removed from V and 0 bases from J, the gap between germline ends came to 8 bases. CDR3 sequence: CASSGRDSNQPQHF. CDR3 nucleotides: TGTGCCAGCAGCGGCAGGGATAGCAATCAGCCCCAGCATTTT.

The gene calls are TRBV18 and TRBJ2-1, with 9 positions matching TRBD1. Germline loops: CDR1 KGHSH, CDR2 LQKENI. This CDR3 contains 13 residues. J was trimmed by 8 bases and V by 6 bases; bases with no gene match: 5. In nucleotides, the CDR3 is TGTGCCAGCTCTCGGACAGGGGTAGATGAGCAGTTCTTC. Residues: CASSRTGVDEQFF.

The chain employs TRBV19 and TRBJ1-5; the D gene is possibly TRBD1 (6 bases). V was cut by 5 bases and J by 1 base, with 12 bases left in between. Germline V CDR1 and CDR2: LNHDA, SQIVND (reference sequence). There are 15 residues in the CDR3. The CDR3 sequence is CASSLGGLSNQPQHF. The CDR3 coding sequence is TGTGCCAGTAGTCTGGGGGGGCTCAGCAATCAGCCCCAGCATTTT.